This entry lists 23 T cell receptor beta chains sequenced from one sample in a study of Graves' ophthalmopathy and Graves' hyperthyroidism. The authors amplified TCR beta CDR3 regions from RNA transcripts. Investigators did first-round RT-PCR with HTBI primers, then second-round multiplex PCR. One entry per CDR3 protein, called by TCRdb with MiXCR from the multiplex PCR reads. Among 350,000 to 450,000 distinct CDR3 sequences listed, under 25% were seen once. The sequenced material came from peripheral blood. The receptor source for this set is a woman younger than 35 with stable Graves' hyperthyroidism.

This clonotype was picked up many times. The chain joins TRBV28 to TRBJ2-7; 13 positions agree with TRBD2. Germline assignment: CDR1 MDHEN and CDR2 SYDVKM. Trimming at V came to 8 bases and at J to 4 bases, leaving 5 bases not matched to a gene. This CDR3 has 14 residues. CDR3 amino acids: CASRTSGSRYEQYF. The DNA for the CDR3 is TGTGCCAGCCGGACTAGCGGGAGCCGGTACGAGCAGTACTTC.

This clonotype has a count of ten or more. The chain is built from TRBV20-1 and TRBJ2-5; D not certain. Trimming shortened V by 3 bases and J by 5 bases, and 19 bases separated the two germline ends. The germline V gene encodes CDR1 DFQATT and CDR2 SNEGSKA (reference sequence). The CDR3 is made up of 15 amino acids. CDR3 bases: TGCAGTGCTAGTTCCCTGACTCGCCCCGGGGAGACCCAGTACTTC. Protein sequence: CSASSLTRPGETQYF.

In DNA form, the CDR3 reads TGTGCCAGCAGTTTCCACAGGGACACCACTGAAGCTTTCTTT. This translates into CASSFHRDTTEAFF. The V call is TRBV12-3 or TRBV12-4, the J call TRBJ1-1; weak D call: TRBD1 (6 bases). The CDR3 totals 14 residues. The V end lost 3 bases, the J end lost 4 bases, and 12 bases lay between the germline ends.

This clonotype has a count of ten or more. V and J are TRBV7-9 and TRBJ1-1, with 10 bases fitting TRBD1. With 5 bases clipped from V and 3 bases from J, the junction kept 3 bases outside the gene matches. The germline V gene has CDR1 SEHNR and CDR2 FQNEAQ (reference sequence). This CDR3 has 14 amino acids. Here the CDR3 reads CASSQGQGDTEAFF. The CDR3 DNA reads as TGTGCCAGCAGCCAAGGACAGGGGGACACTGAAGCTTTCTTT. The full variable domain, in which reference TRBV7-9 and TRBJ1-1 provide the parts outside the CDR3, is DTGVSQNPRHKITKRGQNVTFRCDPISEHNRLYWYRQTLGQGPEFLTYFQNEAQLEKSRLLSDRFSAERPKGSFSTLEIQRTEQGDSAMYLCASSQGQGDTEAFFGQGTRLTVV.

This clonotype appeared many times. The chain carries TRBV20-1 and TRBJ2-5, with D unresolved. The CDR3 runs 16 residues. V was shortened by 0 bases and J by 3 bases, with 17 bases between the two germline ends. Germline CDR1 and CDR2: DFQATT and SNEGSKA (reference sequence). CDR3 loop: CSARDPKKSRKETQYF. Here the CDR3 DNA reads TGCAGTGCTAGAGACCCCAAAAAGTCTAGGAAAGAGACCCAGTACTTC.

This clonotype showed up many times. The chain joins TRBV10-3 to TRBJ2-7; D is ambiguous. The ends were cut back, 6 bases at V and 3 bases at J, with 6 bases in the middle. The germline CDR1 and CDR2 sequences are ENHRY and SYGVKD. This CDR3 contains 11 residues. CDR3 loop: CAIRENYEQYF. CDR3 bases: TGTGCCATCAGGGAAAACTACGAGCAGTACTTC.

The chain links TRBV7-3 to TRBJ1-5; D remains unclear. CDR1 is SGHTA and CDR2 is FQGTGA in the germline V gene. CDR3 length: 14 residues. Trimming removed 5 bases from V and 2 bases from J, with 10 bases in between. Here the CDR3 DNA reads TGTGCCAGCAGCCCGAGTGTGGGCAATCAGCCCCAGCATTTT. Translation gives CASSPSVGNQPQHF.

This clonotype was counted many times. The V and J genes are TRBV7-2 and TRBJ2-5; 8 nucleotides line up with TRBD1. With V trimmed by 3 bases and J by 5 bases, 8 bases remained unmatched. The germline V gene has CDR1 SGHTA and CDR2 FQGNSA. CDR3 size: 15 residues. The CDR3 DNA sequence: TGTGCCAGCAGCTTTGTGGACAGGGATTTGGAGACCCAGTACTTC. It yields the protein CASSFVDRDLETQYF.

This clonotype was picked up many times. The chain carries TRBV7-2 and TRBJ2-5; 12 nucleotides agree with TRBD2. This CDR3 spans 19 amino acids. Looked up from germline, CDR1 is SGHTA and CDR2 is FQGNSA. The J segment lost 0 bases and the V segment lost 0 bases, leaving 8 bases of the junction unmatched. The CDR3 coding sequence is TGTGCCAGCAGCTTAGCTCCTTCCGGACTAGCGGGGAACCAAGAGACCCAGTACTTC. Translated, it gives CASSLAPSGLAGNQETQYF.

This clonotype was seen repeatedly, ten times or more. A much larger clone is a single base away; this may be a read error. The chain links TRBV15 to TRBJ2-5; D is perhaps TRBD1 (6 bases). The CDR3 loop spans 16 amino acids. CDR1 LNHNV and CDR2 YYDKDF come from the germline V gene (reference sequence). Here the CDR3 reads CATSTGNRDGQETKYF. DNA of the CDR3: TGTGCCACCAGCACTGGGAACAGGGATGGCCAAGAGACCAAGTACTTC. The full variable domain, its missing parts supplied by reference TRBV15 and TRBJ2-5, is DAMVIQNPRYQVTQFGKPVTLSCSQTLNHNVMYWYQQKSSQAPKLLFHYYDKDFNNEADTPDNFQSRRPNTSFCFLDIRSPGLGDTAMYLCATSTGNRDGQETKYFGPGTRLLVL.

The sample holds many counts of this clonotype. The chain couples TRBV6-1 to TRBJ2-5; 8 nucleotides align to TRBD2. Germline V gene data show CDR1 as MNHNS and CDR2 as SASEGT. Trimming took 8 bases from V and 5 from J; bases not matched to a gene: 16. The length of the CDR3 is 16 residues. The CDR3: CASAKGRLAGAETQYF. In DNA form, the CDR3 reads TGTGCCAGCGCCAAAGGGCGGCTAGCGGGTGCCGAGACCCAGTACTTC.

Many counts were recorded for this clonotype. This rearrangement joins TRBV30 to TRBJ1-1; D call uncertain. This CDR3 has 12 residues. CDR1 GTSNPN and CDR2 SVGIG come from the germline V gene (reference sequence). V lost 0 bases and J 5 bases, leaving 7 bases between the germline ends. Here the CDR3 DNA reads TGTGCCTGGAGTGTACGCCAGACTGAAGCTTTCTTT. It codes for CAWSVRQTEAFF.

This clonotype has a count of ten or more. The chain uses TRBV7-2 and TRBJ1-6; possibly TRBD1 for D (5 bases). The germline CDR1 and CDR2 sequences are SGHTA and FQGNSA. Between the trimmed V and J ends, which lost 1 base and 10 bases, there was a span of 11 bases. The CDR3 loop spans 14 amino acids. CDR3 coding DNA: TGTGCCAGCAGCTTAGTGGGCAGGGACTCACCCCTCCACTTT. It encodes CASSLVGRDSPLHF.

In this sample, this clonotype turned up many times. The rearrangement links TRBV12-3 or TRBV12-4 to TRBJ2-5; the match to TRBD1 covers 7 bases. J lost 4 bases, V lost 2 bases, and 4 bases had no gene match. The length of the CDR3 is 14 residues. Here the CDR3 DNA reads TGTGCCAGCAGTTTAAGACAGGGTCGAGAGACCCAGTACTTC. Amino acid sequence: CASSLRQGRETQYF.

In this sample, this clonotype turned up many times. The gene calls are TRBV2 and TRBJ2-5, with 7 bases identical to TRBD2. With 2 bases clipped from V and 5 bases from J, the junction kept 5 bases outside the gene matches. The CDR3 loop spans 14 amino acids. CDR1 and CDR2 from the germline V gene are SNHLY and FYNNEI. As DNA, the CDR3 is TGTGCCAGCAGTGAAAGGACTAGAAGCGAGACCCAGTACTTC. The encoded protein is CASSERTRSETQYF.

This chain joins TRBV4-2 and TRBJ2-2, with 10 bases identical to TRBD2. The trim removed 4 bases at V and 5 bases at J, leaving 7 bases unmatched. Per the germline V gene, CDR1 is LGHNA and CDR2 is YNFKEQ. The CDR3 consists of 16 residues. This CDR3 reads CASSLPSGRLTGELFF. The CDR3 DNA sequence: TGTGCCAGCAGCCTTCCTAGCGGGAGATTGACCGGGGAGCTGTTTTTT.

This clonotype has a count of ten or more. The V call is TRBV5-1, the J call TRBJ1-1; D is ambiguous. CDR3 length: 14 amino acids. Germline V gene data show CDR1 as SGHRS and CDR2 as YFSETQ. The V gene lost 0 bases and the J gene lost 0 bases, with 6 bases spanning the gap. As DNA, the CDR3 is TGCGCCAGCAGCTTGGACAGCCTGAACACTGAAGCTTTCTTT. Its protein product is CASSLDSLNTEAFF.

In its sample, this clonotype was seen many times. The rearrangement uses TRBV24-1 and TRBJ2-2; perhaps D is TRBD1 or TRBD2 (6 bases each). With 4 bases removed from V and 7 bases from J, the gap between germline ends came to 18 bases. CDR3 length: 16 residues. Germline V CDR1 and CDR2: KGHDR, SFDVKD. The CDR3 region is CATSDPAFKGGGELFF. The DNA of the CDR3 is TGTGCCACCAGTGACCCCGCTTTTAAGGGGGGCGGGGAGCTGTTTTTT.

The table lists this clonotype with many counts. The genes are TRBV19 and TRBJ2-5, with 8 nucleotides matching TRBD1. The CDR3 covers 15 residues. J lost 4 bases, V lost 5 bases, and 9 bases had no gene match. From germline, CDR1 is LNHDA and CDR2 SQIVND (reference sequence). The CDR3 DNA reads TGTGCCAGTAGTTCCCAGGCAACAGGGGGAGAGACCCAGTACTTC. Protein sequence: CASSSQATGGETQYF.

This clonotype was detected only a few times. V gene TRBV6-1 combines with J gene TRBJ1-5; 11 bases are a match to TRBD1. V shed 4 bases and J 6 bases; nucleotides not matched to a gene: 2. Germline V CDR1 and CDR2: MNHNS, SASEGT. CDR3 size: 14 residues. The DNA of the CDR3 is TGTGCCAGCAGTGTTGGGACAGGGGGTCAGCCCCAGCATTTT. Amino acid sequence: CASSVGTGGQPQHF.

The chain employs TRBV10-1 and TRBJ2-7, with D possibly being TRBD2 (6 bases). V was shortened by 0 bases and J by 2 bases, with 8 bases between the two germline ends. Looked up from germline, CDR1 is WNHNN and CDR2 is SYGVQD (reference sequence). This CDR3 comprises 14 residues. The DNA for the CDR3 is TGCGCCAGCAGTGAGTCCGGGAGCCCCTACGAGCAGTACTTC. Its protein product is CASSESGSPYEQYF.

This chain uses TRBV7-9 with TRBJ1-1; unclear D gene. Germline V gives CDR1 SEHNR, CDR2 FQNEAQ (reference sequence). CDR3 length: 11 amino acids. The V end was cut by 8 bases, the J end by 3 bases, with 7 bases between. The CDR3 DNA follows: TGTGCCAGCCAGAGGGACACTGAAGCTTTCTTT. As protein: CASQRDTEAFF.

This clonotype was seen ten or more times. This chain joins TRBV6-1 and TRBJ1-3, with a tentative D call TRBD1 (6 bases). The CDR3 has 16 residues. Germline-derived CDR1 and CDR2 are MNHNS and SASEGT. Between the trimmed V and J ends, which lost 6 bases and 4 bases, there was a span of 19 bases. The CDR3 DNA follows: TGTGCCAGCAGAGACTTCAGGGGATCCTCAGGAAACACCATATATTTT. Its protein product is CASRDFRGSSGNTIYF.